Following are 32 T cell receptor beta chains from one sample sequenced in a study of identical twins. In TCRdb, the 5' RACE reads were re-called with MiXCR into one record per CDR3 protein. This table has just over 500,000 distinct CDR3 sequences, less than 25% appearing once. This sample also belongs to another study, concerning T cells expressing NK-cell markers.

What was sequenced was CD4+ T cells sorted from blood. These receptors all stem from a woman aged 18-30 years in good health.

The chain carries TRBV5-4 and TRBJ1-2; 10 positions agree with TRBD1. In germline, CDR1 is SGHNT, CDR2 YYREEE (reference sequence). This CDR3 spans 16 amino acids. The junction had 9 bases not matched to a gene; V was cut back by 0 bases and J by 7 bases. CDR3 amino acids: CASSLGPGTGVAGYTF. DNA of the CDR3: TGTGCCAGCAGCTTGGGTCCCGGGACAGGGGTTGCTGGCTACACCTTC.

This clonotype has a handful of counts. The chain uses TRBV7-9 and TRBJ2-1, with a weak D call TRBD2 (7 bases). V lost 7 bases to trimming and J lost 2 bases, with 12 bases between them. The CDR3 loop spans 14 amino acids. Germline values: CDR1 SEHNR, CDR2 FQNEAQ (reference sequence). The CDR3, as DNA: TGTGCCAGCAATGGGGGGGCGACCTACAATGAGCAGTTCTTC. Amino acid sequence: CASNGGATYNEQFF.

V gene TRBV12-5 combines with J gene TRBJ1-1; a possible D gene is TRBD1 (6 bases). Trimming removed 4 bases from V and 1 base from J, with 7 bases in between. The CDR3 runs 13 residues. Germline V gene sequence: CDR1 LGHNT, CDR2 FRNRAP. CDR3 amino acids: CASGYRENTEAFF. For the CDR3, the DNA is TGTGCTAGTGGTTACAGGGAGAACACTGAAGCTTTCTTT.

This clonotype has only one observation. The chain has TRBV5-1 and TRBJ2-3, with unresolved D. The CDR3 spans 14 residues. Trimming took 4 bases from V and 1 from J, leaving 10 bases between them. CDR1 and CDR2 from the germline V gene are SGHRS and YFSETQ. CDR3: CASSHNPGTDTQYF. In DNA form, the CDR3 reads TGCGCCAGCAGCCACAACCCTGGCACAGATACGCAGTATTTT.

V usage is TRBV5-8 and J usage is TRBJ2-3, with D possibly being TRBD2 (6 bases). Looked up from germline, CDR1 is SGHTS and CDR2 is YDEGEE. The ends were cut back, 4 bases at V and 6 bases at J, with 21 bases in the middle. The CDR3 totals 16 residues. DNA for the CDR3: TGTGCCAGCAGCCACGATCGGGACTCCCGGGGGGATACGCAGTATTTT. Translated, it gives CASSHDRDSRGDTQYF.

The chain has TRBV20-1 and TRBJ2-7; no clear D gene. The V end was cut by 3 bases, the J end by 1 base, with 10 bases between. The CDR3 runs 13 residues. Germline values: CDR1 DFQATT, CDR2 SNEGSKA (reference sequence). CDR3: CSASEDTSYEQYF. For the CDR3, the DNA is TGCAGTGCTAGTGAAGACACGTCCTACGAGCAGTACTTC.

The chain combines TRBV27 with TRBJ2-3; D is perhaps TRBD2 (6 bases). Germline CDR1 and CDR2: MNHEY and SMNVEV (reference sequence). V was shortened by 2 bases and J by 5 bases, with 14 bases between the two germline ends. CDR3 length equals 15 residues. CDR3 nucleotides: TGTGCCAGCAGTTTACGCCCGGGGGAACGAGATACGCAGTATTTT. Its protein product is CASSLRPGERDTQYF.

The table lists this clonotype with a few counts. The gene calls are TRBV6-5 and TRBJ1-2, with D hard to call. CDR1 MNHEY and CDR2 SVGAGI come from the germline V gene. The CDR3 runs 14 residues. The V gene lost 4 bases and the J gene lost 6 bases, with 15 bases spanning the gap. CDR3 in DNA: TGTGCCAGCAGTTGGAGGGCCCCCACGGATGGCTACACCTTC. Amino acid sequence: CASSWRAPTDGYTF.

The CDR3 here is CSVEVRTANYGYTF. The CDR3 DNA sequence: TGCAGCGTTGAAGTTCGGACAGCTAACTATGGCTACACCTTC. The chain has TRBV29-1 and TRBJ1-2; tentatively, D is TRBD1 (6 bases). The germline V gene has CDR1 SQVTM and CDR2 ANQGSEA. V dropped 1 base and J dropped 0 bases, with 9 bases sitting between them. The CDR3 spans 14 residues.

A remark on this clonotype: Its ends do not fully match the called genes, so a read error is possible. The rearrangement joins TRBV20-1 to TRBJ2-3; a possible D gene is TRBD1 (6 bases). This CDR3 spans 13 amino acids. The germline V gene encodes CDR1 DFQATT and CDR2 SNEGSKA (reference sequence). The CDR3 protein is CSARGGFTDTQYF. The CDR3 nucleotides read TGCAGTGCCAGAGGGGGTTTCACAGATACGCAGTATTTT.

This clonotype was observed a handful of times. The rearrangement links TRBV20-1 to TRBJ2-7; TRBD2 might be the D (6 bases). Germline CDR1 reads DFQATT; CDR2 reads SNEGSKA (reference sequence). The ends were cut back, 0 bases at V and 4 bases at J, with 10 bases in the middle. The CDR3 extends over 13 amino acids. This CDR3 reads CSARERDLYEQYF. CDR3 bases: TGCAGTGCTAGAGAGCGGGACCTATACGAGCAGTACTTC.

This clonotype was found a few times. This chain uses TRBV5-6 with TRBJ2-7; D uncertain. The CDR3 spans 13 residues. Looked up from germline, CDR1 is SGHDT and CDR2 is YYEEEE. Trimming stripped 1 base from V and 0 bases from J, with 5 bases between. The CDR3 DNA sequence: TGTGCCAGCAGCTTGCTAATCTCCTACGAGCAGTACTTC. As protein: CASSLLISYEQYF.

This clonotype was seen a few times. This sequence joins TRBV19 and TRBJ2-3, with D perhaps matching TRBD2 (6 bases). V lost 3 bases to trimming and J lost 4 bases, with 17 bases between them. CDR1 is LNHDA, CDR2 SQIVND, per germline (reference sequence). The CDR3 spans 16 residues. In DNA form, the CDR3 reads TGTGCCAGTAGTATGATAAGGAGGGCCGTGCCAGATACGCAGTATTTT. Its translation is CASSMIRRAVPDTQYF.

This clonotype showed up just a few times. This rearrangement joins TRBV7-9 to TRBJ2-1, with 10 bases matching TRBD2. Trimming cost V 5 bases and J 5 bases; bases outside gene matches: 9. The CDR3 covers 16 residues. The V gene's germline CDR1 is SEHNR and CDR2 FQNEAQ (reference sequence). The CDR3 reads CASSPTLAGQNNEQFF. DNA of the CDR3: TGTGCCAGCAGCCCGACACTAGCGGGGCAGAACAATGAGCAGTTCTTC.

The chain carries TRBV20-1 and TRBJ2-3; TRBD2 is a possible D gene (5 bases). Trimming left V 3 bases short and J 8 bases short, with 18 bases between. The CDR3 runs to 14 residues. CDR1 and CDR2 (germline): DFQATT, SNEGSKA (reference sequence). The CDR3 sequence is CSASLRWERLTQYF. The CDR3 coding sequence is TGCAGTGCTAGTTTACGATGGGAGAGACTTACGCAGTATTTT.

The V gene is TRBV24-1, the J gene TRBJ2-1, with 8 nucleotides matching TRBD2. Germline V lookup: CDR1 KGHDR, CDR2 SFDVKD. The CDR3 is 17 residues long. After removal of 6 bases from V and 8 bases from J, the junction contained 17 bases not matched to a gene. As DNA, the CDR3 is TGTGCCACCAGTCTAGGCGGGGGGCCTCGAGCGGGCGATGAGCAGTTCTTC. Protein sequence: CATSLGGGPRAGDEQFF.

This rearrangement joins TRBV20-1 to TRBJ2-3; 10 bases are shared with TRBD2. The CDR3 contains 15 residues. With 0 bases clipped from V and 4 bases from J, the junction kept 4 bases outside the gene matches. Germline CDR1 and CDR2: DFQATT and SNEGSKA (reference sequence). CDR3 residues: CSARDSGGNSDTQYF. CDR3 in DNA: TGCAGTGCTAGAGATAGCGGGGGGAACTCAGATACGCAGTATTTT.

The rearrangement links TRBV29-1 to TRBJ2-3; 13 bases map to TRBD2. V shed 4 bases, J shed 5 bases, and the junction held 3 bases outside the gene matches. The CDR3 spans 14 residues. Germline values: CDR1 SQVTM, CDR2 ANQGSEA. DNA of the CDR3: TGCAGCGTTGCTTGGACTAGCGGGGGAGATACGCAGTATTTT. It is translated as CSVAWTSGGDTQYF.

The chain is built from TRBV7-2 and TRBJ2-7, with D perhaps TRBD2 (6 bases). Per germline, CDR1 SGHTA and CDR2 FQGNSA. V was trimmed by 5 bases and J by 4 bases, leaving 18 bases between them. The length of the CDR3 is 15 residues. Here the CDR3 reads CASSPSRRGIYEQYF. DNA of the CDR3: TGTGCCAGCAGCCCCTCCAGGAGGGGTATTTACGAGCAGTACTTC.

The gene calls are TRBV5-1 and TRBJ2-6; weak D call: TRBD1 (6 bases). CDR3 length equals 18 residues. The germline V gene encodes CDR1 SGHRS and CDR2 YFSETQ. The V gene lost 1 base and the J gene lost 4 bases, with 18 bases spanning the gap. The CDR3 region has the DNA TGCGCCAGCAGCTTGCGAATTCTGGGGGCGGCGGGGGCCAACGTCCTGACTTTC. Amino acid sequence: CASSLRILGAAGANVLTF. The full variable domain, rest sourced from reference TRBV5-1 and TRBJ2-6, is KAGVTQTPRYLIKTRGQQVTLSCSPISGHRSVSWYQQTPGQGLQFLFEYFSETQRNKGNFPGRFSGRQFSNSRSEMNVSTLELGDSALYLCASSLRILGAAGANVLTFGAGSRLTVL.

CDR3 nucleotide sequence: TGTGCCAGCAGCCCGACAGGTCTCGATAATTCACCCCTCCACTTT. It yields the protein CASSPTGLDNSPLHF. The chain links TRBV2 to TRBJ1-6, with a tentative D call TRBD1 (6 bases). The V gene lost 6 bases and the J gene lost 5 bases, with 14 bases spanning the gap. CDR3 length: 15 residues. Germline V gene sequence: CDR1 SNHLY, CDR2 FYNNEI.

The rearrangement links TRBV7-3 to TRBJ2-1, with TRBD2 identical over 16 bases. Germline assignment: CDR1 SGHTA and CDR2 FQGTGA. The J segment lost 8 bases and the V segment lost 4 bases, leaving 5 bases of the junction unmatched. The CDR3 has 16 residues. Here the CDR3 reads CASSSGLAGGRHEQFF. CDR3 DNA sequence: TGTGCCAGCAGCTCGGGACTAGCGGGGGGGCGCCATGAGCAGTTCTTC.

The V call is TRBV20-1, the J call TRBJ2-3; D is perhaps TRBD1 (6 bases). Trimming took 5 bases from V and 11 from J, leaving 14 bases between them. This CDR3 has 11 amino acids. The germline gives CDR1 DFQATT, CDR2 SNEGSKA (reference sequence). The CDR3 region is CSAGGQNMQYF. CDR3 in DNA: TGCAGTGCTGGAGGACAGAATATGCAGTATTTT.

The CDR3 region is CAISEFQAGNQAEQFF. DNA for the CDR3: TGTGCCATCAGTGAGTTCCAAGCGGGGAATCAGGCTGAGCAGTTCTTC. This rearrangement joins TRBV10-3 to TRBJ2-1, with TRBD2 matching 7 bases. Trimming removed 1 base from V and 9 bases from J; junction bases left unmatched: 12. Germline values: CDR1 ENHRY, CDR2 SYGVKD. The CDR3 is 16 residues long.

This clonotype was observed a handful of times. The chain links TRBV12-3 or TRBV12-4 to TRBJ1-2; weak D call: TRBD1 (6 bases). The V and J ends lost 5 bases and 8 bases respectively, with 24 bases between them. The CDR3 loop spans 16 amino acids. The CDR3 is CASSPTRRGALDGYTF. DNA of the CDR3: TGTGCCAGCAGTCCAACTCGAAGGGGGGCCTTGGACGGCTACACCTTC.

CDR3 residues: CASSKGKQRETQYF. CDR3 in DNA: TGTGCCAGCAGCAAGGGGAAGCAAAGGGAGACCCAGTACTTC. The chain employs TRBV7-2 and TRBJ2-5; D is perhaps TRBD1 (5 bases). This CDR3 has 14 amino acids. V shed 5 bases and J shed 5 bases, with 15 bases lying between them. The germline V gene encodes CDR1 SGHTA and CDR2 FQGNSA.

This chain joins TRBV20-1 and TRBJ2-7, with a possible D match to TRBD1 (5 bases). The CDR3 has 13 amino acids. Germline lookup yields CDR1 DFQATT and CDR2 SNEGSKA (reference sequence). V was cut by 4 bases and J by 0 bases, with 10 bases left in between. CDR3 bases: TGCAGTGCTATCTGGGGCTCCTCCTACGAGCAGTACTTC. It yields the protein CSAIWGSSYEQYF.

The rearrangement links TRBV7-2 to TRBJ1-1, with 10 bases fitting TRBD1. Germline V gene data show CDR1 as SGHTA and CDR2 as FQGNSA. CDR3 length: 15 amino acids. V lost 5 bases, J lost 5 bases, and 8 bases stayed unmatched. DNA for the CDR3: TGTGCCAGCAGCACGACAGGGGGCGCTGGGACTGAAGCTTTCTTT. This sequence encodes CASSTTGGAGTEAFF.

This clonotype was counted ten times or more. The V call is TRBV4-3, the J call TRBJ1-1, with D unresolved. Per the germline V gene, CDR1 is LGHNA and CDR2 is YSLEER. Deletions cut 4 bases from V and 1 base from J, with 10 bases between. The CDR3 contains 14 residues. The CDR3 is CASSLQDSNTEAFF. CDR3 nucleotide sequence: TGCGCCAGCAGCCTTCAGGATTCGAACACTGAAGCTTTCTTT.

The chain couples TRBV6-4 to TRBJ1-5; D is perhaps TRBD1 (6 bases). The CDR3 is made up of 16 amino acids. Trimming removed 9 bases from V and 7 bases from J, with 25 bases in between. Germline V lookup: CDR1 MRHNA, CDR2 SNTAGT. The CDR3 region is CARQGVFEGQLQPQHF. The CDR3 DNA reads TGTGCCAGGCAAGGGGTATTTGAAGGACAGTTGCAGCCCCAGCATTTT.

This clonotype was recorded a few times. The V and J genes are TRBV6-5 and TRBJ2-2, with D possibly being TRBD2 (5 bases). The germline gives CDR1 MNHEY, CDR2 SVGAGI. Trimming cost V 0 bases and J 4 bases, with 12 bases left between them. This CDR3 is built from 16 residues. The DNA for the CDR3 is TGTGCCAGCAGTTACTCGAGGGCAGGCCTCACCGGGGAGCTGTTTTTT. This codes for CASSYSRAGLTGELFF.

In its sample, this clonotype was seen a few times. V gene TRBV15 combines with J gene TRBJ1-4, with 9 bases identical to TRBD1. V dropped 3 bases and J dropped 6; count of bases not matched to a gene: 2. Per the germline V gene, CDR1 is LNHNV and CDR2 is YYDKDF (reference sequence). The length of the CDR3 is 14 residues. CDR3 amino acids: CATSRGQGYEKLFF. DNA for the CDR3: TGTGCCACCAGCAGGGGACAGGGATATGAAAAACTGTTTTTT.